A selection of T cell receptor beta chains follows, all from one sample in a study of blood T cell repertoires in COVID-19. The data were produced by immunoSEQ multiplex PCR, yet TCRdb's version contains in-frame clones alone and is incomplete. This repertoire shows roughly 45,000 clones, about 80% found once; its top ten account for less than 25%. Sequencing was performed on peripheral blood. Every receptor here comes from a woman in her sixties with acute or convalescent COVID-19. Each CDR3 is given with its conserved first and last residue. Each record gives: J gene, V gene, clone size, D gene, CDR3 length, CDR3 protein, CDR3 DNA. The D gene is left open where the match is weak. Rows may omit the clone size; those that give it use once, few, many or a size class.

TRBJ1-5	TRBV24-1	many	.	14	CATSDRGKDQPQHF	TGTGCCACCAGTGACCGAGGCAAGGATCAGCCCCAGCATTTT
TRBJ1-1	TRBV20-1	.	.	11	CSARRNTEAFF	TGCAGTGCTAGGAGGAACACTGAAGCTTTCTTT
TRBJ1-2	TRBV30	.	TRBD1	15	CAWSVFGQGASGYTF	TGTGCCTGGAGTGTATTTGGGCAGGGGGCTAGTGGCTACACCTTC
TRBJ2-2	TRBV27	few	TRBD1	18	CASSPWTGGAGITGELFF	TGTGCCAGCAGCCCCTGGACAGGGGGCGCCGGGATCACCGGGGAGCTGTTTTTT
TRBJ1-4	TRBV12-3/TRBV12-4	.	.	13	CASRKTGREKLFF	TGTGCCAGCAGAAAGACAGGTCGGGAAAAACTGTTTTTT
TRBJ2-1	TRBV4-1	.	.	16	CASSKPGHKTFNEQFF	TGCGCCAGCAGCAAGCCGGGACACAAGACCTTTAATGAGCAGTTCTTC
TRBJ1-1	TRBV7-9	.	TRBD1	16	CASSFYRQGGNTEAFF	TGTGCCAGCAGCTTTTATCGACAGGGAGGGAACACTGAAGCTTTCTTT
TRBJ1-6	TRBV5-4	.	TRBD1	17	CASSLMDRGSYNSPLHF	TGTGCCAGCAGCTTAATGGACAGGGGCTCCTATAATTCACCCCTCCACTTT
TRBJ2-7	TRBV6-5	.	.	14	CASSADGVGGEQYF	TGTGCCAGCAGCGCCGACGGGGTCGGAGGCGAGCAGTACTTC
TRBJ2-1	TRBV24-1	once	.	13	CATSDETSREQFF	TGTGCCACCAGTGATGAGACTAGTCGTGAGCAGTTCTTC
TRBJ1-1	TRBV18	.	.	15	CASSQGAAGTTEAFF	TGTGCCAGCTCTCAAGGCGCAGCAGGTACCACTGAAGCTTTCTTT
TRBJ1-1	TRBV11-3	.	.	13	CASSYEAGTEAFF	TGTGCCAGCAGCTACGAGGCCGGCACTGAAGCTTTCTTT
TRBJ2-7	TRBV9	.	TRBD1	15	CASSSPGTGPYEQYF	TGTGCCAGCAGCTCCCCCGGGACAGGGCCCTACGAGCAGTACTTC
TRBJ2-3	TRBV6-2/TRBV6-3	.	.	14	CASSYSGGTDTQYF	TGTGCCAGCAGTTACTCGGGAGGCACAGATACGCAGTATTTT
TRBJ1-2	TRBV7-9	.	.	12	CASSPSNYGYTF	TGTGCCAGCAGCCCATCTAACTATGGCTACACCTTC
TRBJ1-3	TRBV27	.	.	16	CASSRGSPRAGNTIYF	TGTGCCAGCTCTCGAGGGAGTCCAAGGGCTGGAAACACCATATATTTT
TRBJ1-6	TRBV20-1	.	TRBD1	15	CSASDLRDSHSPLHF	TGCAGTGCTAGTGACCTCCGGGACAGTCATTCACCCCTCCACTTT
TRBJ1-4	TRBV10-3	.	.	17	CAISESGVAGRSEKLFF	TGTGCCATCAGTGAGTCAGGAGTGGCAGGGCGGAGTGAAAAACTGTTTTTT
TRBJ1-6	TRBV2	once	.	14	CASRVEGYNSPLHF	TGTGCCTCGAGGGTGGAGGGCTATAATTCACCCCTCCACTTT
TRBJ1-2	TRBV3-1/TRBV3-2	.	TRBD1	15	CASSQAGTGDRGYTF	TGTGCCAGCAGCCAGGCCGGGACAGGGGATCGTGGCTACACCTTC
TRBJ2-1	TRBV6-4	.	.	15	CASSARGLLRDEQFF	TGTGCCAGCAGTGCACGGGGACTGCTCCGGGATGAGCAGTTCTTC
TRBJ2-7	TRBV14	.	.	13	CASSLMKDSEQYF	TGTGCCAGCAGCCTTATGAAAGATAGCGAGCAGTACTTC
TRBJ1-1	TRBV19	few	TRBD1	15	CASSIDNRGRTEAFF	TGTGCCAGTAGTATAGATAACAGGGGGAGGACTGAAGCTTTCTTT
TRBJ2-3	TRBV4-3	.	TRBD2	15	CASSQEGTSSDTQYF	TGCGCCAGCAGCCAAGAGGGGACTAGCTCGGATACGCAGTATTTT
TRBJ2-7	TRBV27	once	.	14	CASSLTPGSYEQYF	TGTGCCAGCAGTTTAACCCCAGGCTCCTACGAGCAGTACTTC
TRBJ2-4	TRBV10-1	few	.	13	CASSKAPEDIQYF	TGCGCCAGCAGCAAGGCCCCCGAGGACATTCAGTACTTC
TRBJ1-2	TRBV11-2	few	TRBD1	13	CASSRDRVGGYTF	TGTGCCAGCAGCCGGGACAGGGTCGGCGGCTACACCTTC
TRBJ1-2	TRBV27	.	TRBD1	13	CASRGTGDYGYTF	TGTGCCAGCAGGGGGACAGGGGACTATGGCTACACCTTC
TRBJ2-2	TRBV5-4	.	.	14	CASSDQGWGGELFF	TGTGCCAGCAGCGACCAGGGATGGGGCGGGGAGCTGTTTTTT
TRBJ1-1	TRBV6-5	.	.	15	CASFPGTFMNTEAFF	TGTGCCAGCTTCCCCGGGACATTTATGAACACTGAAGCTTTCTTT
TRBJ1-3	TRBV6-1	.	.	13	CASSEVGGNTIYF	TGTGCCAGCAGTGAAGTCGGGGGAAACACCATATATTTT
TRBJ1-1	TRBV6-2/TRBV6-3	.	TRBD1	17	CASSYPTGDGMNTEAFF	TGTGCCAGCAGTTACCCCACAGGGGATGGTATGAACACTGAAGCTTTCTTT
TRBJ2-3	TRBV27	.	.	13	CASSLGADDTQYF	TGTGCCAGCAGTTTAGGAGCAGACGATACGCAGTATTTT
TRBJ2-7	TRBV5-5	.	TRBD1	14	CASSLGQGRYEQYF	TGTGCCAGCAGCTTAGGACAGGGGCGCTACGAGCAGTACTTC
TRBJ2-5	TRBV6-5	.	TRBD1	14	CASRERGRGETQYF	TGTGCCAGCAGGGAGAGGGGGCGCGGGGAGACCCAGTACTTC
TRBJ2-3	TRBV7-3	.	TRBD1	15	CASSSSSGGSDTQYF	TGTGCCAGCAGCTCGTCATCAGGGGGTTCAGATACGCAGTATTTT
TRBJ1-3	TRBV11-2	.	.	18	CASSLLYGGLGPGNTIYF	TGTGCCAGCAGCTTATTGTACGGGGGTTTAGGTCCTGGAAACACCATATATTTT
TRBJ1-2	TRBV18	.	.	17	CASSPPAALGVNYGYTF	TGTGCCAGCTCACCACCAGCAGCACTGGGAGTTAACTATGGCTACACCTTC
TRBJ2-5	TRBV3-1/TRBV3-2	.	.	16	CASSQRRLVMEETQYF	TGTGCCAGCAGCCAACGGCGACTAGTCATGGAAGAGACCCAGTACTTC
TRBJ2-5	TRBV24-1	.	.	15	CATSDPQGGGETQYF	TGTGCCACCAGTGACCCCCAAGGAGGGGGCGAGACCCAGTACTTC
TRBJ1-2	TRBV2	.	.	12	CASSKQDYGYTF	TGTGCCAGCAGTAAACAAGACTATGGCTACACCTTC
TRBJ1-5	TRBV6-5	.	TRBD1	15	CASSPRGLAEQPQHF	TGTGCCAGCAGTCCCAGGGGGTTAGCAGAGCAGCCCCAGCATTTT
TRBJ2-1	TRBV4-2	.	TRBD2	16	CASSQVAGGTYNEQFF	TGTGCCAGCAGCCAAGTAGCGGGGGGGACTTACAATGAGCAGTTCTTC
TRBJ1-4	TRBV5-1	.	.	15	CASSLWSATNEKLFF	TGCGCCAGCAGCTTGTGGTCAGCAACTAATGAAAAACTGTTTTTT
TRBJ1-1	TRBV10-3	.	.	13	CAIKAPPNTEAFF	TGTGCCATCAAAGCGCCTCCGAACACTGAAGCTTTCTTT
TRBJ1-2	TRBV5-1	.	.	14	CASSPRTDSYGYTF	TGCGCCAGCAGCCCCCGGACAGATTCCTATGGCTACACCTTC
TRBJ2-5	TRBV9	.	TRBD2	15	CASSVGLAGSETQYF	TGTGCCAGCAGCGTCGGACTAGCGGGGAGTGAGACACAGTACTTC
TRBJ1-3	TRBV11-3	.	.	13	CASSQSLGNTIYF	TGTGCCAGCAGCCAGTCTTTGGGAAACACCATATATTTT